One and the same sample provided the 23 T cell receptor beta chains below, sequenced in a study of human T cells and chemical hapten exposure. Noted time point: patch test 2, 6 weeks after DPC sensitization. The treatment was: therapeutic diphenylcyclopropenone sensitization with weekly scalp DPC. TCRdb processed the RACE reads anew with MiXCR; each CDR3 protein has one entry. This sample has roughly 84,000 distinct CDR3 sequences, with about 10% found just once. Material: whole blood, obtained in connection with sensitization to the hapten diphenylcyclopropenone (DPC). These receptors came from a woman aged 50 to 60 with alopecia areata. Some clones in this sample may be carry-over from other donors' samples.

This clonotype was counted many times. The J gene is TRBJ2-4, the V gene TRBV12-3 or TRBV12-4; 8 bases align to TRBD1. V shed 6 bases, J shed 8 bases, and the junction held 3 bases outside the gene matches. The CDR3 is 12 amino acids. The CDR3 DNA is TGTGCCAGCAGGCACAGGGGGGACATTCAGTACTTC. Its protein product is CASRHRGDIQYF.

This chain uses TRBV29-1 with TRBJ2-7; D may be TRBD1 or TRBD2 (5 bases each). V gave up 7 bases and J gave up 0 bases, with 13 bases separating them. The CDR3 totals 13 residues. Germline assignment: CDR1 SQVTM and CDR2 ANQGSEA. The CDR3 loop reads CSATGTVSYEQYF. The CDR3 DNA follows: TGCAGCGCAACCGGGACGGTCTCCTACGAGCAGTACTTC.

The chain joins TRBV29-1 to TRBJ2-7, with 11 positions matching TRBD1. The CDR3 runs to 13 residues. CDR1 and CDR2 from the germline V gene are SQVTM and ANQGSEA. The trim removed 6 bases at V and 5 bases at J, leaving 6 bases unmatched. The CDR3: CSVDGQGADEQYF. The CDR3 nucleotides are TGCAGCGTAGATGGACAGGGGGCCGACGAGCAGTACTTC.

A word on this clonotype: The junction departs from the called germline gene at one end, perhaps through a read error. CDR3 residues: CATSPRGGREAQYF. In DNA form, the CDR3 reads TGTGCCACCAGCCCCCGAGGGGGGAGAGAGGCCCAGTACTTC. This rearrangement joins TRBV15 to TRBJ2-5; D may correspond to TRBD1 or TRBD2 (6 bases each). This CDR3 comprises 14 residues. CDR1 is LNHNV, CDR2 YYDKDF, per germline (reference sequence).

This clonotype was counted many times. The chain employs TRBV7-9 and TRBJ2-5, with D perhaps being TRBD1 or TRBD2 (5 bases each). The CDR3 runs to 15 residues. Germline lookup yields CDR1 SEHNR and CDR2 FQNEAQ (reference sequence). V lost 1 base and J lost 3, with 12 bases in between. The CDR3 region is CASSLGEGREETQYF. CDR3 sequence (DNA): TGTGCCAGCAGCTTAGGCGAGGGCAGGGAAGAGACCCAGTACTTC. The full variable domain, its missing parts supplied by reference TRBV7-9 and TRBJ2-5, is DTGVSQNPRHKITKRGQNVTFRCDPISEHNRLYWYRQTLGQGPEFLTYFQNEAQLEKSRLLSDRFSAERPKGSFSTLEIQRTEQGDSAMYLCASSLGEGREETQYFGPGTRLLVL.

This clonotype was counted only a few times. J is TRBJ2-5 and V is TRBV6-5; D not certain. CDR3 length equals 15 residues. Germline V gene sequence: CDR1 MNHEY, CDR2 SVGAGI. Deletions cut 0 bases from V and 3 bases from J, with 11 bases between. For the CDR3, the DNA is TGTGCCAGCAGTTACTCGGCCAATAGAGAAGAGACCCAGTACTTC. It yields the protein CASSYSANREETQYF.

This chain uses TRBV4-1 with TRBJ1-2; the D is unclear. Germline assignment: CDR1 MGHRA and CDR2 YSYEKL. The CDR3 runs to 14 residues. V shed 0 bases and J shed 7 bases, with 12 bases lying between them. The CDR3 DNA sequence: TGCGCCAGCAGCCAAGATTTCACGGCCTTTGGCTACACCTTC. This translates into CASSQDFTAFGYTF.

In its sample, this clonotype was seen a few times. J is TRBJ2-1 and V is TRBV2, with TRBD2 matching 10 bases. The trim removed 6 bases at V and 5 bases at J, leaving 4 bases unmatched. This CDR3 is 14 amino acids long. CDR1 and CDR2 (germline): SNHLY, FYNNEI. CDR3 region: CASRRTSGNNEQFF. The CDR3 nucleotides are TGTGCCAGCAGGCGGACTAGCGGCAACAATGAGCAGTTCTTC.

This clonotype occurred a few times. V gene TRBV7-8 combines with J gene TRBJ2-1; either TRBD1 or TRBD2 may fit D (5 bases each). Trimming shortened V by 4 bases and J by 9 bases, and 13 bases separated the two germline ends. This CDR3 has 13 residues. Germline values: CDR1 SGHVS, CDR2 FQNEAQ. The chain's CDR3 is CASSSGPVGEQFF. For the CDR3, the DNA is TGTGCCAGCAGCTCGGGACCGGTTGGTGAGCAGTTCTTC.

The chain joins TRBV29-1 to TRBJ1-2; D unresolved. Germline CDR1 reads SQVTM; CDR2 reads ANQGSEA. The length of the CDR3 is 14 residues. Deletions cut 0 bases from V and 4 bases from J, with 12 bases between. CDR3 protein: CSVEDSPFSYGYTF. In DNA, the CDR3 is TGCAGCGTTGAAGACAGTCCGTTCTCCTATGGCTACACCTTC.

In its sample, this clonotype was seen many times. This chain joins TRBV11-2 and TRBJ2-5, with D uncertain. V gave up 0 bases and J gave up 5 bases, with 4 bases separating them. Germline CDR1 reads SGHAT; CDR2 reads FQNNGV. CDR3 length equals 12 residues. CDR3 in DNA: TGTGCCAGCAGCTTAGATCGGGAGACCCAGTACTTC. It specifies CASSLDRETQYF.

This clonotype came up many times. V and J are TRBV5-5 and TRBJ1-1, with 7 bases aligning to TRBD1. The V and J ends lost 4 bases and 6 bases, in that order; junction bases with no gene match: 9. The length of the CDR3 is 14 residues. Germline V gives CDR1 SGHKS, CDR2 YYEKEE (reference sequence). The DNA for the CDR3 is TGTGCCAGCAGCAGGAAAGACAGGGACCCTGAAGCTTTCTTT. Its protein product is CASSRKDRDPEAFF.

In DNA, the CDR3 is TGTGCCAGCAACGACAGGGATTCGGTTAATTCACCCCTCCACTTT. Its translation is CASNDRDSVNSPLHF. The chain couples TRBV6-2 or TRBV6-3 to TRBJ1-6; 7 nucleotides line up with TRBD1. Losses at the gene ends were 7 bases for V and 6 bases for J; bases not matched to a gene: 9. Germline V gives CDR1 MNHEY, CDR2 SVGEGT. This CDR3 comprises 15 residues.

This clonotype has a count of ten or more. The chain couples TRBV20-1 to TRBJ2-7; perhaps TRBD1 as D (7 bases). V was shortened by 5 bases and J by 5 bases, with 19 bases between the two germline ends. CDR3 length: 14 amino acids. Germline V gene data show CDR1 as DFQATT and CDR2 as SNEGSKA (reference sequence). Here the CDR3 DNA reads TGCAGTGCTCGCGAAACAGGGGCGGGGAACGAGCAGTACTTC. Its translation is CSARETGAGNEQYF.

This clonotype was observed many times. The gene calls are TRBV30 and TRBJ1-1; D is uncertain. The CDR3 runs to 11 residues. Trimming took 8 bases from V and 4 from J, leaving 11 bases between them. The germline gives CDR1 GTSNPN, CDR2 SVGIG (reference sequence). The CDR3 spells CAAVGFTEAFF. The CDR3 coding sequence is TGTGCCGCAGTGGGGTTCACTGAAGCTTTCTTT.

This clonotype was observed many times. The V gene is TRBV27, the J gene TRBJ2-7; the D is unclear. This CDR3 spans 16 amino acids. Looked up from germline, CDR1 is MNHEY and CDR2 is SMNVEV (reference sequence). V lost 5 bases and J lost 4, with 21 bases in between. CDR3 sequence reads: CASSPRSNERYYEQYF. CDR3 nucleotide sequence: TGTGCCAGCAGTCCCCGTTCAAACGAGAGGTATTACGAGCAGTACTTC.

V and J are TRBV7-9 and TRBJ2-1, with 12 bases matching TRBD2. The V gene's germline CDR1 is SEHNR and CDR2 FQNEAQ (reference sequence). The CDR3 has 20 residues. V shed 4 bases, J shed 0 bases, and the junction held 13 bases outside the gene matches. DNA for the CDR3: TGTGCCAGCAGCTCTCCGCCCCGGACTAGCGGGATTGCCTCCTACAATGAGCAGTTCTTC. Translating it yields CASSSPPRTSGIASYNEQFF. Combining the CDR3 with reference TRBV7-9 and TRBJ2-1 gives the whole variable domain DTGVSQNPRHKITKRGQNVTFRCDPISEHNRLYWYRQTLGQGPEFLTYFQNEAQLEKSRLLSDRFSAERPKGSFSTLEIQRTEQGDSAMYLCASSSPPRTSGIASYNEQFFGPGTRLTVL.

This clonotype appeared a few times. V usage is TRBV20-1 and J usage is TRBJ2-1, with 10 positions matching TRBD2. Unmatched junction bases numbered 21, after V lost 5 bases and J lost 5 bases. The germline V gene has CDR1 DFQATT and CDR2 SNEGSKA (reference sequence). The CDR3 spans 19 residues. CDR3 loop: CSAPLVEGWTSGIHNEQFF. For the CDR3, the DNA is TGCAGTGCTCCCCTGGTGGAGGGCTGGACTAGCGGAATTCACAATGAGCAGTTCTTC.

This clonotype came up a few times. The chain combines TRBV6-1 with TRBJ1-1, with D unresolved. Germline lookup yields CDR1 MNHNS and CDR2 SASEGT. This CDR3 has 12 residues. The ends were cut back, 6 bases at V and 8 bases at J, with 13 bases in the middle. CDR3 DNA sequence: TGTGCCAGCAGGCCGATTGGGAAGGAAGCTTTCTTT. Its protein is CASRPIGKEAFF.

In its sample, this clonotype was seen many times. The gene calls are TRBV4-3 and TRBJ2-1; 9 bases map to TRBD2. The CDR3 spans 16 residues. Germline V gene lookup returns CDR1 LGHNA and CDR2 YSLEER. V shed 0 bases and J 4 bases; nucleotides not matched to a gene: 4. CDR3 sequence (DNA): TGCGCCAGCAGCCAAGACAGCCTAGCGGGGTACAATGAGCAGTTCTTC. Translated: CASSQDSLAGYNEQFF.

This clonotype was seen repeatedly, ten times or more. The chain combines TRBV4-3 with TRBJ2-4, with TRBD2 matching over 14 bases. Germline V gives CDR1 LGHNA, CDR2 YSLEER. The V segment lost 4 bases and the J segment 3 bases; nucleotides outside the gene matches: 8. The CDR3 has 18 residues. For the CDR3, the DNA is TGCGCCAGCAGCCTGGGACTAGCGGGAGTAGGAGTCAAAAACATTCAGTACTTC. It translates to CASSLGLAGVGVKNIQYF.

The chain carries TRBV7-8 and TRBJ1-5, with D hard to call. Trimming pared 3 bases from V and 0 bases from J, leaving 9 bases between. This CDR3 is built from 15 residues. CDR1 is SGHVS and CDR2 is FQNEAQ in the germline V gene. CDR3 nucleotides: TGTGCCAGCAGCTTGCTCACAAATAGCAATCAGCCCCAGCATTTT. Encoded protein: CASSLLTNSNQPQHF.

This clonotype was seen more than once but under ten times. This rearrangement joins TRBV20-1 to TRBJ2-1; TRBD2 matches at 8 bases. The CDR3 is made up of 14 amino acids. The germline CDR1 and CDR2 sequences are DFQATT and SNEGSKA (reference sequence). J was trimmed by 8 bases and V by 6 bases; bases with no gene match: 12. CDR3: CSAHLGVAGHEQFF. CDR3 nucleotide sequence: TGCAGTGCCCACCTCGGGGTAGCGGGACATGAGCAGTTCTTC.